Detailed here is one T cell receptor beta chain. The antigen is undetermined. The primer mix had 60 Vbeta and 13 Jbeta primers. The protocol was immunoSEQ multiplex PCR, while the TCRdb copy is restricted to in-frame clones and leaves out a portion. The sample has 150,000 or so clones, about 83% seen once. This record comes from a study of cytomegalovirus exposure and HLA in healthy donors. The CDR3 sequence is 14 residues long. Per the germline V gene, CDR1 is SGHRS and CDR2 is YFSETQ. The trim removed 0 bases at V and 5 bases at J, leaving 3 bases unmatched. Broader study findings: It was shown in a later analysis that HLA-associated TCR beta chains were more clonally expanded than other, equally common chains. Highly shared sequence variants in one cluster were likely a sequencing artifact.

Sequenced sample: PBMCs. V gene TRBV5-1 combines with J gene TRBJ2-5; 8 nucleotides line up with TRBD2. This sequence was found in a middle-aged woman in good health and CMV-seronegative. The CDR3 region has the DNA TGCGCCAGCAGCTTGGCGGGGACTAGGGAGACCCAGTACTTC. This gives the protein CASSLAGTRETQYF.